Each of the 8 T cell receptor beta chains below was sequenced from the same sample in a study of cytomegalovirus exposure and HLA in healthy donors. The study ran its PCR with 60 Vbeta and 13 Jbeta primers. Generated by immunoSEQ multiplex PCR, the TCRdb table keeps only in-frame clones and is missing some. Of fewer than 150,000 clones listed, around three quarters are singletons. Input material: PBMCs. The receptors were sampled from a man aged 35 to 55 in good health and CMV-seropositive.

This chain links TRBV11-2 with TRBJ1-1; TRBD1 is a possible D gene (6 bases). The CDR3 extends over 11 amino acids. Trimming took 2 bases from V and 14 from J, leaving 12 bases between them. The germline gives CDR1 SGHAT, CDR2 FQNNGV. CDR3 loop: CASSLQGRGFF. DNA of the CDR3: TGTGCCAGCAGCTTACAGGGGCGTGGGTTCTTT.

The CDR3 nucleotides are TGTGCCAGCAGCGGGGGGAGGGCCCTCTTTGAGACCCAGTACTTC. Protein: CASSGGRALFETQYF. The V and J genes are TRBV6-6 and TRBJ2-5; 7 positions match TRBD2. The trim removed 6 bases at V and 5 bases at J, leaving 12 bases unmatched. The germline V gene encodes CDR1 MNHNY and CDR2 SVGAGI (reference sequence). The length of the CDR3 is 15 residues.

This chain connects TRBV11-2 to TRBJ2-1; D may be TRBD2 (5 bases). CDR3 length: 13 amino acids. The V end was cut by 4 bases, the J end by 5 bases, with 9 bases between. Germline V gene sequence: CDR1 SGHAT, CDR2 FQNNGV. The CDR3 loop is CASSSGLDNEQFF. The CDR3, as DNA: TGTGCCAGCAGCTCAGGACTTGACAATGAGCAGTTCTTC.

The chain carries TRBV2 and TRBJ1-1, with 8 nucleotides matching TRBD1. With 10 bases clipped from V and 4 bases from J, the junction kept 8 bases outside the gene matches. Germline values: CDR1 SNHLY, CDR2 FYNNEI. The CDR3 length is 13 residues. As DNA, the CDR3 is TGTGCCAACTCAGGGGGCTTGGGCACTGAAGCTTTCTTT. Residues: CANSGGLGTEAFF.

The V and J genes are TRBV15 and TRBJ1-5; the D gene is possibly TRBD1 (5 bases). This CDR3 is built from 19 residues. V lost 0 bases, J lost 0 bases, and 18 bases lay in between. Germline V lookup: CDR1 LNHNV, CDR2 YYDKDF (reference sequence). The CDR3 DNA reads TGTGCCACCAGCAGAGATAGGGTGGGGCAGAGGAGTAGCAATCAGCCCCAGCATTTT. It encodes CATSRDRVGQRSSNQPQHF.

The V gene is TRBV27, the J gene TRBJ1-5; possibly TRBD1 for D (5 bases). The germline V and J ends were trimmed by 2 bases and 6 bases, with 11 bases remaining between them. This CDR3 has 14 amino acids. In germline, CDR1 is MNHEY, CDR2 SMNVEV (reference sequence). CDR3 bases: TGTGCCAGCAGTTTAGCAGGGCTACGTCAGCCCCAGCATTTT. Translation gives CASSLAGLRQPQHF.

This clone occurred a few times. This chain links TRBV30 with TRBJ2-1; 9 bases are shared with TRBD2. V lost 3 bases, J lost 2 bases, and 8 bases stayed unmatched. This CDR3 has 16 amino acids. From germline, CDR1 is GTSNPN and CDR2 SVGIG (reference sequence). The CDR3 is CAWSAAGGFPYNEQFF. In DNA, the CDR3 is TGTGCCTGGAGCGCGGCGGGAGGGTTCCCCTACAATGAGCAGTTCTTC.

V and J are TRBV19 and TRBJ1-4; 10 bases are a match to TRBD1. The CDR3 is 17 residues long. After removal of 3 bases from V and 7 bases from J, the junction contained 11 bases not matched to a gene. The V gene's germline CDR1 is LNHDA and CDR2 SQIVND (reference sequence). Here the CDR3 DNA reads TGTGCCAGTAGTATCGGGACAGGGGATTTGAGAGGTGAAAAACTGTTTTTT. The encoded protein is CASSIGTGDLRGEKLFF.